These T cell receptor beta chains were read from a single sample in a study of T cell responses to AZD1222 COVID-19 vaccine. Assay: immunoSEQ multiplex PCR; the TCRdb copy retains only in-frame clones and omits some. The sample records approximately 92,000 clones, over 80% being singletons. Sequenced material: peripheral blood, taken on day 0 of AZD1222 vaccination. These receptors were taken from an adult in good health. CDR3s include the opening cysteine and the closing phenylalanine or tryptophan. A D gene is named only where the DNA matches it firmly. Clone size is shown for a subset of rows, as once, few, many or a class of expanded clone.

J gene | clone size | D gene | V gene | CDR3 DNA | CDR3 protein
TRBJ1-2 | - | TRBD1 | TRBV19 | TGTGCCAGTACCCTTACAGGGGAGCACTATGGCTACACCTTC | CASTLTGEHYGYTF
TRBJ1-5 | - | - | TRBV18 | TGTGCCAGCTCCAGGAAGGTGGTCAATCAGCCCCAGCATTTT | CASSRKVVNQPQHF
TRBJ1-3 | few | - | TRBV27 | TGTGCCAGCAGTTACCGGGGGGGGCTTGGAAACACCATATATTTT | CASSYRGGLGNTIYF
TRBJ2-7 | - | - | TRBV29-1 | TGCAGCGTTGACAGGTTGAGCTCCTACGAGCAGTACTTC | CSVDRLSSYEQYF
TRBJ1-4 | - | TRBD1 | TRBV9 | TGTGCCAGCAGCGTAGGCGGGACAGCAACTAATGAAAAACTGTTTTTT | CASSVGGTATNEKLFF
TRBJ1-1 | - | - | TRBV4-3 | TGCGCCAGCAGCCAAGAATCAGTGGAAGTGGGTGAAGCTTTCTTT | CASSQESVEVGEAFF
TRBJ1-5 | - | TRBD1 | TRBV2 | TGTGCCAGCAGTTTACCAACAGGGGTCCAGCCCCAGCATTTT | CASSLPTGVQPQHF
TRBJ2-5 | large | - | TRBV7-9 | TGTGCCAGCAGCTTTCTCGGGACCCAAGAGACCCAGTACTTC | CASSFLGTQETQYF
TRBJ1-1 | - | TRBD1 | TRBV29-1 | TGCAGCACACCGGGACAGGGGGTCGGGAACACTGAAGCTTTCTTT | CSTPGQGVGNTEAFF
TRBJ2-6 | - | - | TRBV24-1 | TGTGCCACCAGTCCAGCTCATAGTCGGGCCAACGTCCTGACTTTC | CATSPAHSRANVLTF
TRBJ1-1 | - | TRBD1 | TRBV28 | TGTGCCAGCAGTTCGTACAGGGGCAGCGCTGAAGCTTTCTTT | CASSSYRGSAEAFF
TRBJ1-1 | - | - | TRBV6-5 | TGTGCCAGCAGGTCTTTGGGCAGCGCAAACACTGAAGCTTTCTTT | CASRSLGSANTEAFF
TRBJ2-6 | - | TRBD2 | TRBV4-3 | TGCGCCAGCAGCCCCGCTAGCGGGGGACCCTCGGGGGCCAACGTCCTGACTTTC | CASSPASGGPSGANVLTF
TRBJ1-5 | - | - | TRBV7-2 | TGTGCCAGCAGCTTAGAAGGGATAGGAAATCAGCCCCAGCATTTT | CASSLEGIGNQPQHF
TRBJ1-6 | many | - | TRBV7-3 | TGTGCCAGCAGCTTAACCGCCCAAGCGTCACCCCTCCACTTT | CASSLTAQASPLHF
TRBJ2-7 | - | TRBD1 | TRBV6-5 | TGTGCCAGCATAGCCGGGACAGGTTCTTCCTACGAGCAGTACTTC | CASIAGTGSSYEQYF
TRBJ1-1 | - | - | TRBV5-1 | TGCGCCAGCAGCTTCGACCGTATGAACACTGAAGCTTTCTTT | CASSFDRMNTEAFF
TRBJ1-5 | - | TRBD1 | TRBV2 | TGTGCCAGCAGTGACTGGACAGGGGGAAATCAGCCCCAGCATTTT | CASSDWTGGNQPQHF
TRBJ2-5 | - | - | TRBV19 | TGTGCCAGTAGTATAGGTGGGGGGCGCGGGGAGACCCAGTACTTC | CASSIGGGRGETQYF
TRBJ2-7 | - | - | TRBV6-5 | TGTGCCAGCAGCCTCACAGGGTGGAGGTCCTACGAGCAGTACTTC | CASSLTGWRSYEQYF
TRBJ1-2 | - | TRBD1 | TRBV5-6 | TGTGCCAGCAGCTTGAGTGACAGGGCCTCCTTC | CASSLSDRASF
TRBJ2-1 | - | - | TRBV5-1 | TGCGCCAGCAGCTTGGCAGTAGCCCACAATGAGCAGTTCTTC | CASSLAVAHNEQFF
TRBJ2-3 | once | - | TRBV6-6 | TGTGCCAGCAGTATACGGCGGGCGGACACAGATACGCAGTATTTT | CASSIRRADTDTQYF
TRBJ2-3 | - | - | TRBV7-9 | TGTGCCAGCAGCCCCCTTGGCGGGGGCACAGATACGCAGTATTTT | CASSPLGGGTDTQYF
TRBJ1-5 | - | - | TRBV6-5 | TGTGCCAGCAATCCTCGGGGCTCGCAGCCCCAGCATTTT | CASNPRGSQPQHF
TRBJ1-3 | - | - | TRBV9 | TGTGCCAGCAGCCCCTTTGGAAACACCATATATTTT | CASSPFGNTIYF
TRBJ1-4 | - | - | TRBV4-1 | TGCGCCAGCAGCCAACTGGGACCGAGGAGTGCTAATGAAAAACTGTTTTTT | CASSQLGPRSANEKLFF
TRBJ2-3 | once | TRBD2 | TRBV4-1 | TGCGCCAGCAGACTGAGACTAGCTGCAGATACGCAGTATTTT | CASRLRLAADTQYF
TRBJ1-2 | - | - | TRBV28 | TGTGCCAGCCGGGACGCCACTTGGTCTACTAACTATGGCTACACCTTC | CASRDATWSTNYGYTF
TRBJ1-1 | - | - | TRBV13 | TGTGCCAGCAGCCACCCGGCAGGCTGGAAGGCTGAAGCTTTCTTT | CASSHPAGWKAEAFF
TRBJ2-5 | - | - | TRBV7-9 | TGTGCCAGCAGCCTATCAACCGGGGGGCGGGAGACCCAGTACTTC | CASSLSTGGRETQYF
TRBJ2-2 | medium-sized | TRBD2 | TRBV6-4 | TGTGCCAGCAGTGGGACTAGCACCGGGGAGCTGTTTTTT | CASSGTSTGELFF
TRBJ1-2 | - | - | TRBV18 | TGTGCCAGCTCACCACCAGGCACAGGGAATGGCTACACCTTC | CASSPPGTGNGYTF
TRBJ2-1 | - | TRBD2 | TRBV7-2 | TGTGCCAGCAGCTTAACTAGCGGGGGACACTACTACAATGAGCAGTTCTTC | CASSLTSGGHYYNEQFF
TRBJ1-1 | few | - | TRBV10-2 | TGCGCCAGCAGTGAGTCTTACGGGGCAGTGGACACTGAAGCTTTCTTT | CASSESYGAVDTEAFF
TRBJ1-5 | - | - | TRBV4-3 | TGCGCCAGCAGCCGCCAACGCGATAGCAATCAGCCCCAGCATTTT | CASSRQRDSNQPQHF
TRBJ1-5 | few | - | TRBV30 | TGTGCCTGGTCCTTGAAGGAGGGTCAGCCCCAGCATTTT | CAWSLKEGQPQHF
TRBJ1-5 | - | TRBD1 | TRBV28 | TGTGCCAGCGCCACGGAGACAGGGGGCAGGCAGCCCCAGCATTTT | CASATETGGRQPQHF
TRBJ2-1 | - | - | TRBV18 | TGTGCCAGCTCACCACCGGGAACTAGACAACGAGGTGAGCAGTTCTTC | CASSPPGTRQRGEQFF
TRBJ1-1 | - | - | TRBV19 | TGTGCCAGCCGATGGGGGCAGGGCTACACTGAAGCTTTCTTT | CASRWGQGYTEAFF
TRBJ1-2 | - | TRBD1 | TRBV10-3 | TGTGCCATCTCCGGGACAGTGCACTGCACCTTC | CAISGTVHCTF
TRBJ1-5 | - | TRBD1 | TRBV7-2 | TGTGCCAGCAGCTCTCAGGGACAGGGGGTTCAGCCCCAGCATTTT | CASSSQGQGVQPQHF
TRBJ2-7 | - | TRBD2 | TRBV6-5 | TGTGCCAGCAGTACGGGACTAGCCGCCGCCTACGAGCAGTACTTC | CASSTGLAAAYEQYF
TRBJ1-5 | - | - | TRBV5-1 | TGCGCCAGCAGCTCCGGCTCCAGCAATCAGCCCCAGCATTTT | CASSSGSSNQPQHF
TRBJ1-4 | - | TRBD1 | TRBV5-5 | TGTGCCAGCAGCTTAGGCGGGACAGAAAATGAAAAACTGTTTTTT | CASSLGGTENEKLFF
TRBJ2-7 | - | - | TRBV28 | TGTGCCAGCACCGTCGGGGGATTTAAAGAGCAGTACTTC | CASTVGGFKEQYF
TRBJ2-2 | once | TRBD2 | TRBV10-3 | TGTGCCATCAGTGCCCCGGGGAGCGGGAGGAACACCGGGGAGCTGTTTTTT | CAISAPGSGRNTGELFF
TRBJ2-2 | once | TRBD1 | TRBV5-4 | TGTGCCAGCAGATCCGGGACAGGGAGGTATACCGGGGAGCTGTTTTTT | CASRSGTGRYTGELFF
TRBJ2-1 | - | - | TRBV9 | TGTGCCAGCGGGCAGCCAAACAATGAGCAGTTCTTC | CASGQPNNEQFF